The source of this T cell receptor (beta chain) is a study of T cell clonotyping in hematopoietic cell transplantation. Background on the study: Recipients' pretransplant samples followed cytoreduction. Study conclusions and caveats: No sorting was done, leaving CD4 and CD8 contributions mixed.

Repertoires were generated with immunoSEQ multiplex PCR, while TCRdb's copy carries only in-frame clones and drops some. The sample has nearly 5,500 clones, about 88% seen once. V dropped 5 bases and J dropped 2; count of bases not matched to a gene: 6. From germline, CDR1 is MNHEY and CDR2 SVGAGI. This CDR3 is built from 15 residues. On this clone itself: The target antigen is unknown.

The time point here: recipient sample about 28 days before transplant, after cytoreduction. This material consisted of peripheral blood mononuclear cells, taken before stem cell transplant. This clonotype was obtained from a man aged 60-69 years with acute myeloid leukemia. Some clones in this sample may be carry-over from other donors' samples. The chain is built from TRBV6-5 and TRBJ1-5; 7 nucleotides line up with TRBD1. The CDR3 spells CASSRNRGRNQPQHF. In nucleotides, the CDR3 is TGTGCCAGCAGTCGTAACAGGGGCCGCAATCAGCCCCAGCATTTT.